The sequence of this T cell receptor beta chain was determined in a study of blood T cell repertoires in COVID-19. The overall study: Specimens from acute and convalescent COVID-19 originated in the United States, Italy and Spain. Sample material is recorded as cDNA or gDNA derived from T cells, B-cell-depleted T cells, or PBMCs.

The V end lost 2 bases, the J end lost 0 bases, and 8 bases lay between the germline ends. The length of the CDR3 is 15 residues. CDR1 and CDR2 from the germline V gene are MNHNS and SASEGT. TCRdb's copy holds only in-frame clones and misses some; the assay was immunoSEQ multiplex PCR. This table holds under 250,000 clones, 80% to 90% found once. The source of this sequence is a woman aged 70 to 79 with acute or convalescent COVID-19. Sequencing used peripheral blood. V is TRBV6-1 and J is TRBJ1-3, with D possibly matching TRBD1 (5 bases). The chain's CDR3 is CASSEIDSSGNTIYF. CDR3 coding DNA: TGTGCCAGCAGTGAAATCGACAGCTCTGGAAACACCATATATTTT.